This T cell receptor (beta chain) is drawn from a study of blood T cell repertoires in COVID-19. The assay was immunoSEQ multiplex PCR, and TCRdb's table has in-frame clones only and misses some. The sample lists around 39,000 clones; 80% were seen once. The V end lost 5 bases, the J end lost 16 bases, and 21 bases lay between the germline ends. Germline V gene data show CDR1 as SGHTA and CDR2 as FQGNSA. The length of the CDR3 is 13 residues. The chain carries TRBV7-2 and TRBJ2-1; no firm D call. The TCR was taken from a woman in her 70s with acute or convalescent COVID-19. The source material was peripheral blood. The chain's CDR3 is CASSHNLLAEEFF. The CDR3 DNA is TGTGCCAGCAGCCACAACCTCCTGGCAGAAGAATTCTTC.